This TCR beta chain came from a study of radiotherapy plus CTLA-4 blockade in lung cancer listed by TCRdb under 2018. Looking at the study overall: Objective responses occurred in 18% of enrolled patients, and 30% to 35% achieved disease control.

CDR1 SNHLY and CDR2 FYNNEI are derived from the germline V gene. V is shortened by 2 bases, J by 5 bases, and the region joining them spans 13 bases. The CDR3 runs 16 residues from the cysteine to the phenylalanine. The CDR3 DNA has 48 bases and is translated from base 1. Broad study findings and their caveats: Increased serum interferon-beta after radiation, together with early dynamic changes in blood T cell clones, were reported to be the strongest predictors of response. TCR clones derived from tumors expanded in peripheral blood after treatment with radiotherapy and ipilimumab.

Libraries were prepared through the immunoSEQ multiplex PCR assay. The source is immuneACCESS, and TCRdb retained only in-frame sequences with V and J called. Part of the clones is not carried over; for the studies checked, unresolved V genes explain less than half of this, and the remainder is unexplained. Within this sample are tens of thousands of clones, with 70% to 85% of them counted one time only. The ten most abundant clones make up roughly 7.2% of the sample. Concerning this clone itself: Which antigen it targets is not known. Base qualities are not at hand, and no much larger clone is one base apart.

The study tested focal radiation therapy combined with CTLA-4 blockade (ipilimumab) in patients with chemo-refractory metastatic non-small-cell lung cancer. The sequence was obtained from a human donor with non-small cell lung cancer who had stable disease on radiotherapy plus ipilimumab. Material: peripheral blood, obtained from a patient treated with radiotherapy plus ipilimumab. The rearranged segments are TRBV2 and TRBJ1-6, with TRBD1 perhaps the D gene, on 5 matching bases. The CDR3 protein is CASSESGSENNSPLHF. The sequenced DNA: TGTGCCAGCAGTGAATCAGGGTCCGAGAATAATTCACCCCTCCACTTT.